Sequencing of this TCR beta chain was carried out in a study of blood T cell repertoires in COVID-19 (dated by TCRdb to 2018 to 2020). As for the study more broadly: Samples covering the acute and convalescent phases of COVID-19 were provided by collaborators in the United States, Italy and Spain. The material from the prospective study consisted of cDNA or gDNA derived from T cells, B-cell-depleted T cells, or PBMCs. Subjects who had been exposed to COVID-19, were actively infected with it, or had recovered from it provided the deeply sampled blood TCRbeta repertoires that made up the dataset. The repertoires were released in a freely available public database intended as a resource for research on the immune response to SARS-CoV-2. The samples were drawn from two sources: the first 160 participants of the ongoing ImmuneRACE study, and 1,000 to 1,500 subjects contributed by 6 global collaborators. Sample metadata almost always included a de-identified subject ID, COVID-19 status, age in years and sex. Where HLA class I and class II types were available, the types were taken from metadata supplied by the sample provider, not from assay-based typing.

Beyond this particular receptor, the publication reports: The quantity of clinical and demographic metadata differed by source and by participant and was supplied without curation.

In regard to this clone: No antigen is known for it. It has no much larger one-base neighbor in the sample; base qualities were not kept.

Whole blood was collected in K2EDTA tubes by collaborating institutions according to the institutions' own protocols. For TCRbeta analysis, collaborator samples were shipped as frozen whole blood, as isolated PBMCs, or as DNA extracted from either sample type. TCRbeta CDR3 regions were amplified from genomic DNA using the immunoSEQ Assay, a bias-controlled multiplex PCR. The paper's processing steps were these. Nucleated cell counts per sample were estimated from amplification of reference gene primers within the assay. To quantify the absolute abundance of each unique TCRbeta CDR3 rearrangement, sequence reads were collapsed and filtered. For each sample, productive Simpson clonality was calculated as the square root of Simpson's diversity index over productive rearrangements. In its TCRdb copy, this immuneACCESS table keeps in-frame sequences only and misses some clones. Where compared with another copy, unresolved V genes explain less than half of these, and the others have no known cause. Clonal size and the V and J genes are those of that table, whereas D and trimming came from the DNA. The sample table lists about 120,000 clones, about four fifths of them with a count of one. Jointly, the top ten make up almost 4% of the sample.

Deletion took 4 bases off V and 10 bases off J, with a span of 17 bases between the germline ends. The CDR1 and CDR2 encoded by the germline V gene (reference sequence) are SEHNR and FQNEAQ. The cysteine opens and the phenylalanine closes a CDR3 of 14 amino acids. Only CDR3 DNA remains: 42 bases, in frame from the first base. Sample: peripheral blood. In this chain, TRBV7-9 is recombined with TRBJ1-5; a weak D assignment points to TRBD1 (5 bases agree). This receptor was identified in a woman over 75 with acute or convalescent COVID-19. The DNA sequence reads TGTGCCAGCAGCTCCGACCGACAGTTTAGACCCCAGCATTTT. Its translation reads: CASSSDRQFRPQHF.